This T cell receptor beta chain comes out of a study of T cell changes during pregnancy in multiple sclerosis. The repertoire was sequenced with immunoSEQ multiplex PCR; TCRdb's copy has only in-frame clones and lacks some. The table includes more than 40,000 clones, about nine tenths detected once. CDR1 is LNHDA, CDR2 SQIVND, per germline (reference sequence). V was clipped by 10 bases and J by 3 bases; unmatched bases: 8. The CDR3 consists of 13 residues. V usage is TRBV19 and J usage is TRBJ2-7; the match to TRBD2 covers 8 bases. The sequences come from CD8+ T cells from peripheral blood mononuclear cells, collected after pregnancy. The receptor comes from a female donor with multiple sclerosis, enrolled in a pregnancy study. CDR3 region: CATAPGGGYEQYF. The CDR3 DNA reads as TGTGCCACCGCGCCCGGGGGGGGCTACGAGCAGTACTTC.